These T cell receptor beta chains were read from a single sample in a study of T cell repertoires in cytomegalovirus infection. Using its own MiXCR run on the reads, TCRdb lists one record per CDR3 protein. Here the sample spans roughly 230,000 distinct CDR3 sequences, roughly 22% being singletons. Material: CD8+ T cells from PBMCs. These receptors came from a human donor in good health (CMV status not recorded). Some clones in this sample may be carry-over from other donors' samples. CDR3s include the opening cysteine and the closing phenylalanine or tryptophan. Fields, in order: V gene, J gene, D gene, clone size, CDR3 DNA, CDR3 protein. D genes are given only for firm matches. Some rows have no size entry. The others give once, few or many, or a class for an expanded clone.

v_gene: TRBV12-3/TRBV12-4
j_gene: TRBJ1-1
d_gene: -
abundance: few
CDR3nt: TGTGCCAGCAGTTTTTTGGGGGAGAGCACTGAAGCTTTCTTT
CDR3aa: CASSFLGESTEAFF

v_gene: TRBV28
j_gene: TRBJ1-5
d_gene: -
abundance: -
CDR3nt: TGTGCCTGCAGCCCGGTCAATCAGCCCCAGCATTTT
CDR3aa: CACSPVNQPQHF

v_gene: TRBV7-9
j_gene: TRBJ2-7
d_gene: -
abundance: -
CDR3nt: TGTGCCAGCAGCTTACGTACATCCCCGGAGCAGTACTTC
CDR3aa: CASSLRTSPEQYF

v_gene: TRBV20-1
j_gene: TRBJ1-4
d_gene: -
abundance: -
CDR3nt: TGCAGTGCTAGCGGTGCACAGGCTAATGAAAAACTGTTTTTT
CDR3aa: CSASGAQANEKLFF

v_gene: TRBV20-1
j_gene: TRBJ1-1
d_gene: -
abundance: -
CDR3nt: TGCAGTGCTAGGGGGGCGGGGATCACTGAAGCTTTCTTT
CDR3aa: CSARGAGITEAFF

v_gene: TRBV20-1
j_gene: TRBJ1-1
d_gene: -
abundance: -
CDR3nt: TGCGCCTTGGGGGAAGCTTTCTTT
CDR3aa: CALGEAFF

v_gene: TRBV28
j_gene: TRBJ2-5
d_gene: -
abundance: many
CDR3nt: TGTGCCAGCAGTTTAGCTAGCGACCCCCAAGAGACCCAGTACTTC
CDR3aa: CASSLASDPQETQYF

v_gene: TRBV9
j_gene: TRBJ2-5
d_gene: TRBD2
abundance: -
CDR3nt: TGTGCCAGCAGCGCGACGGGACTAGTAGGGGAGACCCAGTACTTC
CDR3aa: CASSATGLVGETQYF

v_gene: TRBV6-5
j_gene: TRBJ1-2
d_gene: -
abundance: many
CDR3nt: TGTGCCAGCACCCCACAGGGAGGGGGCTATGGCTACACCTTC
CDR3aa: CASTPQGGGYGYTF

v_gene: TRBV20-1
j_gene: TRBJ2-7
d_gene: TRBD2
abundance: -
CDR3nt: TGCAGTGCTAGAGCTTTTAGCGGGGACTCCTACGAGCAGTACTTC
CDR3aa: CSARAFSGDSYEQYF

v_gene: TRBV4-1
j_gene: TRBJ1-1
d_gene: -
abundance: -
CDR3nt: TGCGCCAGCAGCCAAGGGTCTCCGACTGAAGCTTTCTTT
CDR3aa: CASSQGSPTEAFF

v_gene: TRBV20-1
j_gene: TRBJ1-1
d_gene: -
abundance: -
CDR3nt: TGCAGTGCAAGAGGGCAGAACACTGAAGCTTTCTTT
CDR3aa: CSARGQNTEAFF

v_gene: TRBV29-1
j_gene: TRBJ2-7
d_gene: -
abundance: -
CDR3nt: TGCAGCGTTGTCCACCGTTACGAGCAGTACTTC
CDR3aa: CSVVHRYEQYF

v_gene: TRBV7-8
j_gene: TRBJ2-3
d_gene: -
abundance: -
CDR3nt: TGTGCCAGCAGCCTACCCGGTGGGGGCACAGATACGCAGTATTTT
CDR3aa: CASSLPGGGTDTQYF

v_gene: TRBV7-6
j_gene: TRBJ2-5
d_gene: -
abundance: many
CDR3nt: TGTGCCAGCAGCTTAGCACCACCTTCGGGAGTTCAAGAGACCCAGTACTTC
CDR3aa: CASSLAPPSGVQETQYF

v_gene: TRBV6-5
j_gene: TRBJ1-4
d_gene: TRBD1
abundance: -
CDR3nt: TGTGCCAGCAGTTACGCCGGGACAGGGGGTGAAAAACTGTTTTTT
CDR3aa: CASSYAGTGGEKLFF

v_gene: TRBV29-1
j_gene: TRBJ2-3
d_gene: -
abundance: few
CDR3nt: TGCAGCGTTGAAACAGGAGCCCCCACAGATACGCAGTATTTT
CDR3aa: CSVETGAPTDTQYF

v_gene: TRBV18
j_gene: TRBJ2-5
d_gene: -
abundance: -
CDR3nt: TGTGCCAGCTCACGGGATGTAGGTTCGCGAGAGACCCAGTACTTC
CDR3aa: CASSRDVGSRETQYF

v_gene: TRBV24-1
j_gene: TRBJ2-1
d_gene: -
abundance: few
CDR3nt: TGTGCCACCAGTGCCGGGGACGGCCGTAATGAGCAGTTCTTC
CDR3aa: CATSAGDGRNEQFF

v_gene: TRBV9
j_gene: TRBJ1-1
d_gene: -
abundance: few
CDR3nt: TGTGCCAGCAGCGGCGATTTTGGACAGAATGAAGCTTTCTTT
CDR3aa: CASSGDFGQNEAFF

v_gene: TRBV29-1
j_gene: TRBJ1-1
d_gene: -
abundance: -
CDR3nt: TGCAGCGTTGAATCACGGAGGGGGTACGGGAACACTGAAGCTTTCTTT
CDR3aa: CSVESRRGYGNTEAFF

v_gene: TRBV7-8
j_gene: TRBJ2-7
d_gene: TRBD1
abundance: -
CDR3nt: TGTGCCAGCAGCGGACCCTGGACAGGGGGATACGAGCAGTACTTC
CDR3aa: CASSGPWTGGYEQYF

v_gene: TRBV28
j_gene: TRBJ2-7
d_gene: -
abundance: few
CDR3nt: TGTGCCAGCAGTCGACAGACCTCCTACGAGCAGTACTTC
CDR3aa: CASSRQTSYEQYF

v_gene: TRBV23-1
j_gene: TRBJ1-4
d_gene: -
abundance: few
CDR3nt: TGCGCCGGGGGAAATCGGATCGCAACTAATGAAAAACTGTTTTTT
CDR3aa: CAGGNRIATNEKLFF

v_gene: TRBV5-6
j_gene: TRBJ2-5
d_gene: -
abundance: -
CDR3nt: TGTGCCAGCAGCTTGGGTGAGGGCGGCACCCAAGAGACCCAGTACTTC
CDR3aa: CASSLGEGGTQETQYF

v_gene: TRBV29-1
j_gene: TRBJ2-7
d_gene: -
abundance: -
CDR3nt: TGCAGCGTCAAACGGACATCTGATCGGTTCGACGAGCAGTACTTC
CDR3aa: CSVKRTSDRFDEQYF

v_gene: TRBV5-1
j_gene: TRBJ2-7
d_gene: -
abundance: -
CDR3nt: TGCGCCAGCAGCTTGGAAGGAAGCAGCTCCTACGAGCAGTACTTC
CDR3aa: CASSLEGSSSYEQYF

v_gene: TRBV20-1
j_gene: TRBJ2-5
d_gene: TRBD2
abundance: few
CDR3nt: TGCAGTGCTTGGCCAGTGAACCTAGCGGGGGCACCAAAACTGGAGACCCAGTACTTC
CDR3aa: CSAWPVNLAGAPKLETQYF

v_gene: TRBV5-4
j_gene: TRBJ2-1
d_gene: -
abundance: few
CDR3nt: TGTGCCAGCAGCCTACCTGACCTAAATGAGCAGTTCTTC
CDR3aa: CASSLPDLNEQFF

v_gene: TRBV20-1
j_gene: TRBJ2-1
d_gene: -
abundance: -
CDR3nt: TGCAGTCCTGCTGGGACTGGCAATGAGCAGTTCTTC
CDR3aa: CSPAGTGNEQFF

v_gene: TRBV28
j_gene: TRBJ2-3
d_gene: -
abundance: many
CDR3nt: TGTGCCAGCAGTCCCGATTGGGATACGCAGTATTTT
CDR3aa: CASSPDWDTQYF

v_gene: TRBV11-2
j_gene: TRBJ2-1
d_gene: -
abundance: -
CDR3nt: TGTGCCAGCAGCTTTGGCACCCGGGCAAGGGTGATCAATGAGCAGTTCTTC
CDR3aa: CASSFGTRARVINEQFF

v_gene: TRBV28
j_gene: TRBJ2-1
d_gene: -
abundance: many
CDR3nt: TGTGCCAGCAGTCCGAACCCTACAGGGAGCTTCACAATTAACAATGAGCAGTTCTTC
CDR3aa: CASSPNPTGSFTINNEQFF

v_gene: TRBV6-5
j_gene: TRBJ2-7
d_gene: -
abundance: -
CDR3nt: TGTGCCAGCGGTTTGGCAGCCTACTCCTACGAGCAGTACTTC
CDR3aa: CASGLAAYSYEQYF

v_gene: TRBV19
j_gene: TRBJ2-6
d_gene: -
abundance: few
CDR3nt: TGTGCCAGTAGTTCCTGGGTAACCGTGGACTACTCTGGGGCCAACGTCCTGACTTTC
CDR3aa: CASSSWVTVDYSGANVLTF

v_gene: TRBV12-3/TRBV12-4
j_gene: TRBJ2-3
d_gene: -
abundance: -
CDR3nt: TGTGCCAGCAGCACGGACATATACACAGATACGCAGTATTTT
CDR3aa: CASSTDIYTDTQYF

v_gene: TRBV12-3/TRBV12-4
j_gene: TRBJ2-1
d_gene: TRBD2
abundance: few
CDR3nt: TGTGCCAGCAGTTGGACTAGCGGGGGTGGTAATGAGCAGTTCTTC
CDR3aa: CASSWTSGGGNEQFF

v_gene: TRBV7-9
j_gene: TRBJ2-1
d_gene: -
abundance: -
CDR3nt: TGTGCCAGCAGCTTAGAGGCCCGGGGGGCTTATTACAATGAGCAGTTCTTC
CDR3aa: CASSLEARGAYYNEQFF

v_gene: TRBV11-2
j_gene: TRBJ2-5
d_gene: TRBD1
abundance: few
CDR3nt: TGTGCCAGCAGCTTAGAAGGGGGCCGAGAGACCCAGTACTTC
CDR3aa: CASSLEGGRETQYF

v_gene: TRBV7-2
j_gene: TRBJ1-2
d_gene: -
abundance: many
CDR3nt: TGTGCCAGCAGCTTAGACAGTGACTATGGCTACACCTTC
CDR3aa: CASSLDSDYGYTF

v_gene: TRBV19
j_gene: TRBJ2-3
d_gene: -
abundance: -
CDR3nt: TGTGCCAGTAGTATACTTGGAGAAGGAGTAACAGATACGCAGTATTTT
CDR3aa: CASSILGEGVTDTQYF

v_gene: TRBV5-6
j_gene: TRBJ2-1
d_gene: TRBD1
abundance: -
CDR3nt: TGTGCCAGCAGCAAGACAGGGTTCGGTTACGGCGAGCAGTTCTTC
CDR3aa: CASSKTGFGYGEQFF

v_gene: TRBV12-3/TRBV12-4
j_gene: TRBJ2-2
d_gene: -
abundance: -
CDR3nt: TGTGCCAGCAGTTTAATGGGGCCCGGGGAGCTGTTTTTT
CDR3aa: CASSLMGPGELFF